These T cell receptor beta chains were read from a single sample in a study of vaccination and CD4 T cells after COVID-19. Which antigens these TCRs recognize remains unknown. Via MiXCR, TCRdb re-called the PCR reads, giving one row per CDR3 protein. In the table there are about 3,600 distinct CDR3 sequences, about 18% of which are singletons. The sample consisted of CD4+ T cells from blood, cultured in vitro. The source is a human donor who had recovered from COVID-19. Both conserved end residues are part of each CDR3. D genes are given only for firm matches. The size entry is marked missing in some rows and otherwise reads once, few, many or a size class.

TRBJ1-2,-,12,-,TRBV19,CASTTDRSGYTF,TGTGCCAGTACCACAGACAGATCTGGCTACACCTTC
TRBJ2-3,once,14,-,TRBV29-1,CSVEDRQGTDTQYF,TGCAGCGTTGAAGATCGGCAGGGAACAGATACGCAGTATTTT
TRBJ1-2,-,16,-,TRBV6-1,CASSRTAEFYLYGYTF,TGTGCCAGCAGTCGAACGGCAGAGTTCTATCTTTATGGCTACACCTTC
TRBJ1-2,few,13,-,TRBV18,CASSQWGGYGYTF,TGTGCCAGCTCACAATGGGGGGGCTATGGCTACACCTTC
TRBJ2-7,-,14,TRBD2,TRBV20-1,CSAAPAGTSYEQYF,TGCAGTGCCGCCCCAGCGGGAACTTCCTACGAGCAGTACTTC
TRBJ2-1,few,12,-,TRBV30,CAWSQTLDEQFF,TGTGCCTGGAGCCAAACCCTGGATGAGCAGTTCTTC
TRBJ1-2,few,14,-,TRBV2,CASSEGPQGRGYTF,TGTGCCAGCAGTGAAGGGCCGCAGGGTAGAGGCTACACCTTC
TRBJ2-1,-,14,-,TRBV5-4,CASSLGSAFDEQFF,TGTGCCAGCAGCTTGGGTTCAGCGTTTGATGAGCAGTTCTTC
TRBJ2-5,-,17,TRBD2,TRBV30,CAWSVQKRGHGQETQYF,TGTGCCTGGAGTGTACAGAAGCGGGGCCATGGGCAAGAGACCCAGTACTTC
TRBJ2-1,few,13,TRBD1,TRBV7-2,CASTWTGFDEQFF,TGTGCCAGCACCTGGACAGGTTTCGATGAGCAGTTCTTC
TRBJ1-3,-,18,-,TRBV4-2,CASSQEGQAGSSGNTIYF,TGTGCCAGCAGCCAAGAAGGTCAGGCAGGATCCTCTGGAAACACCATATATTTT
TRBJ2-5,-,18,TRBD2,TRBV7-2,CASSLGLAGGILQETQYF,TGTGCCAGCAGCCTCGGACTAGCGGGGGGCATCTTACAAGAGACCCAGTACTTC
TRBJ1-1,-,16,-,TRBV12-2,CASRLAMRRTDTEAFF,TGTGCAAGTCGCTTAGCGATGCGACGGACTGACACTGAAGCTTTCTTT
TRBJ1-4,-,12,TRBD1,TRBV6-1,CASSLIAGGLFF,TGTGCCAGCAGTCTAATTGCAGGGGGACTGTTTTTT
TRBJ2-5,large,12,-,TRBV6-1,CASRRGDETQYF,TGTGCCAGCAGGAGGGGCGACGAGACCCAGTACTTC
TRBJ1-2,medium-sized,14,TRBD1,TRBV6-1,CASSPVGQGGGYTF,TGTGCCAGCAGTCCCGTGGGGCAGGGGGGAGGCTACACCTTC
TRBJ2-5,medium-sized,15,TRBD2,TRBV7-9,CASSPGGLAEETQYF,TGTGCCAGCAGTCCAGGGGGACTAGCAGAGGAGACCCAGTACTTC
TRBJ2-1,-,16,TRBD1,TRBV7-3,CASSLSGDSSYNEQFF,TGTGCCAGCAGCTTATCTGGGGACAGCTCCTACAATGAGCAGTTCTTC
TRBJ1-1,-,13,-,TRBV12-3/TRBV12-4,CASSTRKYTEAFF,TGTGCCAGCAGCACCAGGAAATACACTGAAGCTTTCTTT
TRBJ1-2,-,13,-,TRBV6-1,CASSQRTIYGYTF,TGTGCCAGCAGCCAAAGGACGATCTATGGCTACACCTTC
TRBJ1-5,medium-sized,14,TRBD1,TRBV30,CAWSSGQSNQPQHF,TGTGCCTGGAGTTCGGGACAGAGCAATCAGCCCCAGCATTTT
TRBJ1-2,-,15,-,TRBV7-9,CASSDSGASRGGYTF,TGTGCCAGCAGCGATTCCGGGGCCTCGAGGGGTGGCTACACCTTC
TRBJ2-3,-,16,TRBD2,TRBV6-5,CASSYWASGGADTQYF,TGTGCCAGCAGTTACTGGGCTAGCGGGGGGGCAGATACGCAGTATTTT
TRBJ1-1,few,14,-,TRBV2,CAAKPNGVAAEAFF,TGTGCCGCGAAGCCGAATGGGGTGGCAGCTGAAGCTTTCTTT
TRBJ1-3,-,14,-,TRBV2,CASSEALVGNTIYF,TGTGCCAGCAGTGAAGCGCTTGTCGGAAACACCATATATTTT
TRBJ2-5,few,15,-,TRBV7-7,CASSLWGSSQETQYF,TGTGCTAGCAGCTTATGGGGCAGCTCCCAAGAGACCCAGTACTTC
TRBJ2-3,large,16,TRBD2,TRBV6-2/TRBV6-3,CASSPIRLAGTDTQYF,TGTGCCAGCAGTCCAATCCGACTAGCGGGGACAGATACGCAGTATTTT
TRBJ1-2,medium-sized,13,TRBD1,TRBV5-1,CASDPTGVGGYTF,TGCGCCAGCGACCCGACAGGGGTGGGTGGCTACACCTTC
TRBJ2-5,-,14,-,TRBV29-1,CSGNRLGGFETQYF,TGCAGCGGCAACAGATTAGGGGGGTTCGAGACCCAGTACTTC
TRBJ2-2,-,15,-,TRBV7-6,CASSLTTGPTGELFF,TGTGCCAGCAGCCTTACGACAGGACCCACCGGGGAGCTGTTTTTT
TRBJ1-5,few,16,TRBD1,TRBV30,CAWSTLTGYGNQPQHF,TGTGCCTGGAGTACCTTGACAGGGTATGGCAATCAGCCCCAGCATTTT
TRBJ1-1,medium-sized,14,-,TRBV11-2,CASSLLGKNTEAFF,TGTGCCAGCAGCCTACTGGGGAAGAACACTGAAGCTTTCTTT
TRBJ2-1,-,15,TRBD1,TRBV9,CASSVGTGGNNEQFF,TGTGCCAGCAGCGTCGGGACAGGGGGTAACAATGAGCAGTTCTTC
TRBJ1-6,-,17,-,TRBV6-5,CASSSLFGLSYNSPLHF,TGTGCCAGCAGTTCCCTTTTTGGGCTATCCTATAATTCACCCCTCCACTTT
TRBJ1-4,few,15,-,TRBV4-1,CASTPSRGANEKLFF,TGCGCCAGCACCCCTTCCCGGGGGGCAAATGAAAAACTGTTTTTT
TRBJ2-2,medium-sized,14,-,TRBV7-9,CASSLALGTGELFF,TGTGCCAGCAGCTTAGCGCTTGGGACCGGGGAGCTGTTTTTT
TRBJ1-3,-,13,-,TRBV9,CASSVEGGNTIYF,TGTGCCAGCAGCGTAGAGGGGGGTAACACCATATATTTT
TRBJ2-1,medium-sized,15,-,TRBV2,CASRGDRISYNEQFF,TGTGCCAGCAGGGGAGACCGGATTTCCTACAATGAGCAGTTCTTC
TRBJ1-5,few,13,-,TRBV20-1,CSATNRSNQPQHF,TGCAGTGCCACTAACCGGAGCAATCAGCCCCAGCATTTT
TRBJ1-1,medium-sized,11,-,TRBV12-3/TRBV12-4,CASSFENVAFF,TGTGCCAGCAGTTTCGAGAACGTAGCTTTCTTT
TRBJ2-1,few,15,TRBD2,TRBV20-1,CSADNRRGAWGEQFF,TGCAGTGCTGACAACCGGCGGGGGGCCTGGGGTGAGCAGTTCTTC
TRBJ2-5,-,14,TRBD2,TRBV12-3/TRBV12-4,CASSVAGGGETQYF,TGTGCCAGCAGTGTAGCGGGGGGAGGAGAGACCCAGTACTTC
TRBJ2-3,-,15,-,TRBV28,CASRHFGQLTDTQYF,TGTGCCAGCAGACATTTCGGACAGCTCACAGATACGCAGTATTTT
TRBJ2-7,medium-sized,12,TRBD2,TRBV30,CAWTSGPYEQYF,TGTGCCTGGACTAGCGGACCCTACGAGCAGTACTTC
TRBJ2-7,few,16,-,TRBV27,CASSFYSDSPTYEQYF,TGTGCCAGCAGTTTCTACTCGGACAGTCCGACCTACGAGCAGTACTTC
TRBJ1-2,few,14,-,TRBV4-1,CASSQGPRGYGYTF,TGCGCCAGCAGCCAAGGTCCCAGGGGCTATGGCTACACCTTC
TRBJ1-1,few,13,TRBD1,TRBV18,CASSLQGGTEAFF,TGTGCCAGCTCTCTGCAGGGGGGCACTGAAGCTTTCTTT
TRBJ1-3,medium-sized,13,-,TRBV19,CASSIDHGNTIYF,TGTGCCAGTAGTATAGATCACGGAAACACCATATATTTT
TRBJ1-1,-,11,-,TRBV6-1,CASSERTEAFF,TGTGCCAGCAGTGAACGCACTGAAGCTTTCTTT
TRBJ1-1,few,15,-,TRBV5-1,CASSLGGTLNTEAFF,TGCGCCAGCAGCTTGGGGGGCACCTTGAACACTGAAGCTTTCTTT
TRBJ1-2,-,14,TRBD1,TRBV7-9,CASSLGQSNYGYTF,TGTGCCAGCAGCTTGGGACAGAGTAACTATGGCTACACCTTC
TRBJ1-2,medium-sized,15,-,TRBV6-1,CASTILTGSHYGYTF,TGTGCCAGCACAATACTAACCGGGAGTCACTATGGCTACACCTTC
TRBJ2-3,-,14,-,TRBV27,CTSGRMGITDTQYF,TGTACCAGCGGTAGAATGGGAATAACAGATACGCAGTATTTT
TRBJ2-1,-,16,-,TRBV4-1,CASSPRSQGLRGEQFF,TGCGCCAGCAGCCCCCGCTCCCAGGGCCTAAGGGGTGAGCAGTTCTTC
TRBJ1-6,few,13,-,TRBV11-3,CASSAEGDSPLHF,TGTGCCAGCAGCGCGGAAGGGGATTCACCCCTCCACTTT